Included here is one T cell receptor (beta chain) sequence, with context. Its antigen is unknown. Before the COVID-19 pandemic, during about 2010-2018, CD4+ T cells were taken from unexposed donors. Repertoires were generated with immunoSEQ multiplex PCR, while TCRdb's copy carries only in-frame clones and drops some. The sample holds just under 65,000 clones; approximately 94% are singletons and the top ten take 0.12% to 0.15%. This entry is derived from a study of CD4 T cells in relation to SARS-CoV-2 and coronaviruses. Notes on the study in general: About 65% of donors had memory CD4+ clonotypes crossrecognizing SARS-CoV-2 and common cold coronavirus spike. Pre-pandemic and post-infection samples never came from the same donor.

V was cut by 1 base and J by 4 bases, with 13 bases left in between. Germline V lookup: CDR1 SGHRS, CDR2 YFSETQ. The CDR3 consists of 15 residues. V gene TRBV5-1 combines with J gene TRBJ2-3; D unclear. This TCR derives from a human donor in good health. The specimen was naive CD4+ T cells from PBMCs. Subset in this sample: naive CD4+ T cells isolated by negative enrichment. CDR3 DNA sequence: TGCGCCAGCAGCTTGTTGTCCACGACCCCAGATACGCAGTATTTT. Translating it yields CASSLLSTTPDTQYF.